This TCR beta chain was documented in a study of PD-1 blockade in classical Hodgkin lymphoma. About the study: Nivolumab was administered to patients intravenously at 3 mg/kg every 2 weeks. Overall study findings and caveats: Newly diagnosed patients were reported to start with lower TCR diversity than healthy donors. Complete responders possessed baseline diversity comparable to newly diagnosed patients. Why repertoires differed is undefined; disease activity or prior therapy possibly contributed.

A note on this clone: Antigen specificity is unknown.

The patients all showed relapse after autologous stem cell transplantation, while their brentuximab vedotin exposure varied. Produced via immunoSEQ multiplex PCR; TCRdb's table is partial and in-frame only. The repertoire has more than 35,000 clones, about 86% of them found once; the top ten carry approximately 7.5%. The ends were cut back, 3 bases at V and 2 bases at J, with 13 bases in the middle. CDR1 and CDR2 (germline): SGHAT, FQNNGV. This CDR3 contains 15 residues. Sequences were derived from peripheral blood mononuclear cells (PBMCs), sampled before the second cycle of nivolumab. The rearrangement links TRBV11-2 to TRBJ2-5; D assignment may be TRBD1 or TRBD2 (5 bases each). This clonotype originated in a human donor with classical Hodgkin lymphoma. CDR3 amino acids: CASSFGAGIQETQYF. The CDR3, as DNA: TGTGCCAGCAGCTTTGGGGCGGGCATACAAGAGACCCAGTACTTC.